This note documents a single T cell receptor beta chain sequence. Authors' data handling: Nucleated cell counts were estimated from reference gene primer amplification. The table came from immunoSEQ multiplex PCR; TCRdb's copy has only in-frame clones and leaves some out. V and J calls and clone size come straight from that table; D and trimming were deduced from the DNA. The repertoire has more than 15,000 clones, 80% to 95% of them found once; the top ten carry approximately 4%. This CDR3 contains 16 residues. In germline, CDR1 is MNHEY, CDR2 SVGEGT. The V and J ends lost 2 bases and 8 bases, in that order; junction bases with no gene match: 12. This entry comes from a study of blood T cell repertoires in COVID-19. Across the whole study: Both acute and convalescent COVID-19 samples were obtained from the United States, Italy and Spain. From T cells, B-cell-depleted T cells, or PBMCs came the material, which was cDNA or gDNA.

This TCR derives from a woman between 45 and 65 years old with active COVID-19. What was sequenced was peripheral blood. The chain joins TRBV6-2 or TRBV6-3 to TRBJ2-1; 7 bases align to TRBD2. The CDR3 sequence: CASSYASGQSRDEQFF. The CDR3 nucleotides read TGTGCCAGCAGTTACGCTAGCGGACAAAGTCGGGATGAGCAGTTCTTC.